This T cell receptor beta chain was retrieved from a study of Graves' ophthalmopathy and Graves' hyperthyroidism. Study-wide context: Peripheral blood samples were taken at initial diagnosis, before any treatment.

CDR3 size: 15 residues. Trimming took 5 bases from V and 7 from J; bases not matched to a gene: 8. RNA transcripts were the source from which TCR beta CDR3 regions were amplified. Investigators did first-round RT-PCR with HTBI primers, then second-round multiplex PCR. TCRdb re-called the multiplex PCR reads through MiXCR, storing one row per CDR3 protein. The profile shows 650,000 to 800,000 distinct CDR3 sequences, over 40% of them singletons. General study points: The model's ophthalmopathy progression predictions had just under 71% sensitivity and over 72% specificity.

The sample holds a few counts of this clonotype. Its cognate antigen is unknown. Clinical symptoms, serum thyroxine, TRAb, thyroid ultrasound and orbital computed tomography were relied on for diagnosis. The sample taken for sequencing was peripheral blood. The gene calls are TRBV12-3 or TRBV12-4 and TRBJ2-2, with 9 nucleotides matching TRBD2. The receptor comes from an adult man with Graves' ophthalmopathy. The CDR3 here is CASSPLAGAVGELFF. DNA of the CDR3: TGTGCCAGCAGTCCATTAGCGGGAGCGGTCGGGGAGCTGTTTTTT.